This TCR beta chain was retrieved from a study of shared clonotypes between healthy human individuals. This clone was detected only a few times. This CDR3 contains 12 residues. Germline values: CDR1 MDHEN, CDR2 SYDVKM. Trimming pared 4 bases from V and 6 bases from J, leaving 7 bases between. Researchers ran the assay at a deep level. Replicate PCRs from sorted subsets contained around 190 ng DNA, which is 29,000 or so T cell genomes. Per the original methods: From ImmunoSEQ came sequences covering only the junction and carrying no quality scores, so filtering differed. Data came from immunoSEQ multiplex PCR; TCRdb stores just in-frame clones and leaves some out. V and J calls and clone size come straight from that table; D and trimming were deduced from the DNA. The repertoire holds around 2.5 million clones, with 80% to 95% as singletons.

V usage is TRBV28 and J usage is TRBJ1-5; no definite D call. This sequence was found in a man aged 18 to 30 in good health. Some clones in this sample may be carry-over from other donors' samples. The material sequenced was naive CD4+ T cells from PBMCs. Subset here: CD45RA+ positively selected. Here the CDR3 DNA reads TGTGCCAGCAGTTGGTCGGCTCAGCCCCAGCATTTT. It translates to CASSWSAQPQHF. Based on the CDR3 plus reference TRBV28 and TRBJ1-5, the full variable domain is DVKVTQSSRYLVKRTGEKVFLECVQDMDHENMFWYRQDPGLGLRLIYFSYDVKMKEKGDIPEGYSVSREKKERFSLILESASTNQTSMYLCASSWSAQPQHFGDGTRLSIL.